The clone carrying this TCR beta chain was observed a handful of times. No antigen is known for it. The CDR3 length is 15 residues. V dropped 4 bases and J dropped 7 bases, with 21 bases sitting between them. Germline values: CDR1 SGHRS, CDR2 YFSETQ. Isolated RNA was reverse transcribed in full, so expressed TCRB transcripts were sequenced. This table comes from immunoSEQ multiplex PCR, and its TCRdb copy is limited to in-frame clones, with some not included. The sample lists about 360,000 clones; around 12% were seen once. These data belong to a study of beta chain features in type 1 diabetes. General study results and limits: Shortening that was moderate but significant affected the TCRB CDR3s of Type 1 diabetes patients in all four CD4+ subsets. Shorter templates may be favored by PCR, equally so in patients and controls. A potential influence of HLA type upon TCRB rearrangement remained unresolved herein.

Approximately 0.11 L of blood, on average, came from one heparinised draw per donor. This receptor was taken from a woman aged 18-29 years with type 1 diabetes. The chain is built from TRBV5-1 and TRBJ2-7, with D perhaps TRBD2 (5 bases). The sample comprised naive CD4+ T cells from blood. The CDR3: CASSLRATAEEEQYF. CDR3 in DNA: TGCGCCAGCAGCCTCCGGGCGACGGCGGAGGAAGAGCAGTACTTC.